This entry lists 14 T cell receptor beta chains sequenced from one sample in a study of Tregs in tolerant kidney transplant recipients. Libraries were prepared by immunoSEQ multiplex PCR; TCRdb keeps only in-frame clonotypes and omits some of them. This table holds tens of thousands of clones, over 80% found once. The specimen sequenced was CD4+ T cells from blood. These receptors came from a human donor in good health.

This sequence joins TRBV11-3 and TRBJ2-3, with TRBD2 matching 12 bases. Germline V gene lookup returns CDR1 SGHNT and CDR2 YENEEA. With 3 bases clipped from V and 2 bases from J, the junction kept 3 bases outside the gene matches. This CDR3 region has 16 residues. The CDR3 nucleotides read TGTGCCAGCAGCTTCCTAGCGGGGGGGTCCACAGATACGCAGTATTTT. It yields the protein CASSFLAGGSTDTQYF. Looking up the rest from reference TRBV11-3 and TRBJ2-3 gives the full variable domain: EAGVVQSPRYKIIEKKQPVAFWCNPISGHNTLYWYLQNLGQGPELLIRYENEEAVDDSQLPKDRFSAERLKGVDSTLKIQPAELGDSAVYLCASSFLAGGSTDTQYFGPGTRLTVL.

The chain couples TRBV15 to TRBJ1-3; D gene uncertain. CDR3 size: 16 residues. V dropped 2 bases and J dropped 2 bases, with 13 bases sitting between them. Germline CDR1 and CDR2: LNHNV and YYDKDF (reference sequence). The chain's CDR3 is CATSRPGSDPGNTIYF. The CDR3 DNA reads TGTGCCACCAGCAGACCCGGGAGCGATCCTGGAAACACCATATATTTT.

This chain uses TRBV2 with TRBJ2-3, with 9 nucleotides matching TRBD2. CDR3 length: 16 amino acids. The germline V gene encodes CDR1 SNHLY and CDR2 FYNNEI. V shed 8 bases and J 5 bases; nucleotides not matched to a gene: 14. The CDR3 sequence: CASVYLRAGGIDTQYF. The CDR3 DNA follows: TGTGCCAGCGTCTACCTCCGAGCGGGGGGCATAGATACGCAGTATTTT.

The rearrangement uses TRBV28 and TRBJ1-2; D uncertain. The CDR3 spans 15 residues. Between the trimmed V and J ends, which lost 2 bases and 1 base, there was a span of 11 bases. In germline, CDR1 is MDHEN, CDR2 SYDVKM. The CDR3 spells CASSLATGHNYGYTF. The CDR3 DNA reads TGTGCCAGCAGTTTAGCCACTGGGCATAACTATGGCTACACCTTC.

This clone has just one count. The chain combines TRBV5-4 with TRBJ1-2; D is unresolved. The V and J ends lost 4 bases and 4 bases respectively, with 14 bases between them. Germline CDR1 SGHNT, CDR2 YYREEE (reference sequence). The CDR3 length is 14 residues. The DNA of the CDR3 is TGTGCCAGCAGCCCGGAGTCAGCAATCTATGGCTACACCTTC. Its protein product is CASSPESAIYGYTF.

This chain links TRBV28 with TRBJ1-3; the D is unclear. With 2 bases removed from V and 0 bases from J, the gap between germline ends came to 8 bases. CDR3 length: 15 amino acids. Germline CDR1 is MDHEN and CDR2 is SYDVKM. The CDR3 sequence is CASSLRGSSGNTIYF. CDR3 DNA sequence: TGTGCCAGCAGTTTAAGAGGGAGCTCTGGAAACACCATATATTTT.

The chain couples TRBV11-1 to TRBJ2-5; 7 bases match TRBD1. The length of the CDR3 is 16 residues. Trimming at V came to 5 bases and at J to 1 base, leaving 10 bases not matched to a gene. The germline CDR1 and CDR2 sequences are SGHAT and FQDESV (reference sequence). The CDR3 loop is CASSIRQGQIQETQYF. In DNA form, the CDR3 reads TGTGCCAGCAGCATCCGACAGGGACAGATCCAAGAGACCCAGTACTTC.

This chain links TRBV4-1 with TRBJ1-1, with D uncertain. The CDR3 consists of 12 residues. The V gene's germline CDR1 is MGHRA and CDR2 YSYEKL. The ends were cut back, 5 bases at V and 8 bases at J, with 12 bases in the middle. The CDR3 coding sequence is TGCGCCAGCAGCAAGCCTTACAGCGAAGCTTTCTTT. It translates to CASSKPYSEAFF.

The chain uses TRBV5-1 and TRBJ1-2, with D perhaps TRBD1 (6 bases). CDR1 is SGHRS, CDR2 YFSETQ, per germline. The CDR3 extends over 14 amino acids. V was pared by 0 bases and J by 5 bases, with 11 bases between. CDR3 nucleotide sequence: TGCGCCAGCAGCTTGGAGGGGGGACCTTATGGCTACACCTTC. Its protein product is CASSLEGGPYGYTF.

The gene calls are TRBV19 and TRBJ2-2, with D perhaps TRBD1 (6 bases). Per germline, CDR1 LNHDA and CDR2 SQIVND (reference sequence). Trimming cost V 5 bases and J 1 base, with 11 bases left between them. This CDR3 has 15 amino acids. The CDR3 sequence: CASSLGTQNTGELFF. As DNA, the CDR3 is TGTGCCAGTAGTTTGGGGACACAGAACACCGGGGAGCTGTTTTTT. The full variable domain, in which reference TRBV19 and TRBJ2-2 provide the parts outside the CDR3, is DGGITQSPKYLFRKEGQNVTLSCEQNLNHDAMYWYRQDPGQGLRLIYYSQIVNDFQKGDIAEGYSVSREKKESFPLTVTSAQKNPTAFYLCASSLGTQNTGELFFGEGSRLTVL.

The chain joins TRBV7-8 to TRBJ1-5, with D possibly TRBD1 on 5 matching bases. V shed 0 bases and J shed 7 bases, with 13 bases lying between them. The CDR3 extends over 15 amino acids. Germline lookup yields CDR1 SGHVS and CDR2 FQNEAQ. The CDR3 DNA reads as TGTGCCAGCAGCTTAGCGGGGGAGGGACTCCAGCCCCAGCATTTT. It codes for CASSLAGEGLQPQHF.

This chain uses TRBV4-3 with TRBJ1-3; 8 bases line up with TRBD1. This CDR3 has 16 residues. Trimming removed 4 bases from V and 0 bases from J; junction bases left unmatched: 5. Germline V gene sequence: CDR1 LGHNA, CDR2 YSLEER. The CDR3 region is CASSLQGDHSGNTIYF. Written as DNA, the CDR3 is TGCGCCAGCAGCCTACAGGGGGATCACTCTGGAAACACCATATATTTT.

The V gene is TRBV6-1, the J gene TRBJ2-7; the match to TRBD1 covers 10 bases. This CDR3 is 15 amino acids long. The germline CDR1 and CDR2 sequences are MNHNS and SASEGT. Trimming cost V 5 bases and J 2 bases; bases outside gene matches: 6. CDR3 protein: CASSPAGTGAYEQYF. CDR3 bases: TGTGCCAGCAGTCCGGCCGGGACAGGGGCCTACGAGCAGTACTTC.

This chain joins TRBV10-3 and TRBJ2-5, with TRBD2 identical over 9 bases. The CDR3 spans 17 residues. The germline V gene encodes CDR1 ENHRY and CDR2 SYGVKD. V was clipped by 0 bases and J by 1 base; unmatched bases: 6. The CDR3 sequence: CAISESGTSLAQETQYF. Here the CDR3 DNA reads TGTGCCATCAGTGAGTCCGGGACTAGCCTAGCCCAAGAGACCCAGTACTTC.